This is a list of T cell receptor beta chains from one sample in a study of blood T cells in healthy people across ages. TCRdb redid the calling of the 5' RACE reads with MiXCR, one entry per CDR3 protein. The sample holds around 1.7 million distinct CDR3 sequences, approximately 28% seen once. The sequenced sample consisted of blood. Source of these receptors: a woman in her 30s in good health. Each CDR3 is given with its conserved first and last residue. A D gene is named only where the DNA matches it firmly. Size values are once, few and many counts, or a class for expanded clones, and some rows have none.

V gene: TRBV4-1
clone size: NA
J gene: TRBJ2-2
D gene: NA
CDR3 protein: CASSRGRDNTGELLF
CDR3 DNA: TGCGCCAGCAGCCGGGGACGAGATAACACCGGGGAGCTGCTTTTT

V gene: TRBV5-4
clone size: NA
J gene: TRBJ1-2
D gene: NA
CDR3 protein: CASSLAPGQANYGYTF
CDR3 DNA: TGTGCCAGCAGTCTAGCGCCGGGACAAGCTAACTATGGCTACACCTTC

V gene: TRBV20-1
clone size: many
J gene: TRBJ2-1
D gene: TRBD2
CDR3 protein: CSASGGGNEQFF
CDR3 DNA: TGCAGTGCTAGCGGGGGGGGCAATGAGCAGTTCTTC

V gene: TRBV12-3/TRBV12-4
clone size: NA
J gene: TRBJ2-2
D gene: NA
CDR3 protein: CASGAGTNTGELFF
CDR3 DNA: TGTGCCAGCGGCGCGGGGACAAACACCGGGGAGCTGTTTTTT

V gene: TRBV7-2
clone size: NA
J gene: TRBJ2-5
D gene: NA
CDR3 protein: CASSFNSGGETQYF
CDR3 DNA: TGTGCCAGCAGCTTCAATAGCGGAGGGGAGACCCAGTACTTC

V gene: TRBV29-1
clone size: many
J gene: TRBJ2-7
D gene: NA
CDR3 protein: CSVVVGASYEQYF
CDR3 DNA: TGCAGCGTTGTGGTAGGGGCGTCCTACGAGCAGTACTTC

V gene: TRBV7-9
clone size: NA
J gene: TRBJ2-2
D gene: NA
CDR3 protein: CASRQLISTGELFF
CDR3 DNA: TGTGCCAGCAGGCAGCTCATTAGCACCGGGGAGCTGTTTTTT

V gene: TRBV12-3/TRBV12-4
clone size: few
J gene: TRBJ2-1
D gene: TRBD2
CDR3 protein: CASSLRLAGGRNEQFF
CDR3 DNA: TGTGCCAGCAGTTTAAGACTAGCGGGGGGAAGGAATGAGCAGTTCTTC

V gene: TRBV28
clone size: NA
J gene: TRBJ2-3
D gene: TRBD1
CDR3 protein: CASSSPGTVSTDTQYF
CDR3 DNA: TGTGCCAGCAGTTCACCCGGGACAGTTAGCACAGATACGCAGTATTTT

V gene: TRBV7-2
clone size: NA
J gene: TRBJ2-2
D gene: TRBD2
CDR3 protein: CAARWGTGGTGELFF
CDR3 DNA: TGTGCCGCCCGCTGGGGGACGGGGGGCACCGGGGAGCTGTTTTTT

V gene: TRBV2
clone size: few
J gene: TRBJ2-1
D gene: TRBD2
CDR3 protein: CASSERTSVNNEQFF
CDR3 DNA: TGTGCCAGCAGTGAAAGGACTAGCGTAAACAATGAGCAGTTCTTC

V gene: TRBV7-2
clone size: NA
J gene: TRBJ2-7
D gene: NA
CDR3 protein: CASRVGGGASSYEQYF
CDR3 DNA: TGTGCCAGCAGAGTAGGTGGCGGGGCCAGCTCCTACGAGCAGTACTTC

V gene: TRBV5-5
clone size: NA
J gene: TRBJ1-4
D gene: NA
CDR3 protein: CASSQTGAREKLFF
CDR3 DNA: TGTGCCAGCAGCCAGACCGGCGCCCGTGAAAAACTGTTTTTT

V gene: TRBV7-9
clone size: few
J gene: TRBJ2-1
D gene: NA
CDR3 protein: CAAVTGVTSYNEQFF
CDR3 DNA: TGTGCCGCCGTGACGGGAGTGACCTCCTACAATGAGCAGTTCTTC

V gene: TRBV3-1
clone size: NA
J gene: TRBJ2-1
D gene: TRBD2
CDR3 protein: CASSPRGGAYNEQFF
CDR3 DNA: TGTGCCAGCAGCCCGCGCGGGGGGGCGTACAATGAGCAGTTCTTC

V gene: TRBV7-2
clone size: few
J gene: TRBJ2-4
D gene: NA
CDR3 protein: CASSLAGIHIQYF
CDR3 DNA: TGTGCCAGCAGCTTGGCCGGGATTCACATTCAGTACTTC

V gene: TRBV6-1
clone size: many
J gene: TRBJ1-5
D gene: NA
CDR3 protein: CASSDFFSNQPQHF
CDR3 DNA: TGTGCCAGCAGTGATTTTTTTAGCAATCAGCCCCAGCATTTT

V gene: TRBV6-5
clone size: few
J gene: TRBJ1-4
D gene: NA
CDR3 protein: CASSYIQSMGEKLFF
CDR3 DNA: TGTGCCAGCAGTTACATACAGTCGATGGGTGAAAAACTGTTTTTT

V gene: TRBV7-2
clone size: few
J gene: TRBJ2-5
D gene: NA
CDR3 protein: CAGYFGVRQETQYF
CDR3 DNA: TGTGCCGGATACTTTGGGGTGCGACAAGAGACCCAGTACTTC

V gene: TRBV5-1
clone size: few
J gene: TRBJ2-5
D gene: TRBD2
CDR3 protein: CASSTSGAQETQYF
CDR3 DNA: TGCGCCAGTTCGACTAGCGGGGCACAAGAGACCCAGTACTTC

V gene: TRBV20-1
clone size: NA
J gene: TRBJ2-7
D gene: TRBD2
CDR3 protein: CSAKPLTSASSYNGQYF
CDR3 DNA: TGCAGTGCTAAGCCGTTGACTAGCGCCAGCTCCTACAATGGGCAGTACTTC

V gene: TRBV24-1
clone size: NA
J gene: TRBJ2-1
D gene: TRBD1
CDR3 protein: CATGEQPGQGTAYNEQFF
CDR3 DNA: TGTGCCACCGGTGAGCAGCCGGGACAGGGGACCGCCTACAATGAGCAGTTCTTC

V gene: TRBV30
clone size: few
J gene: TRBJ1-2
D gene: NA
CDR3 protein: CAWSQGGGYTF
CDR3 DNA: TGTGCCTGGAGTCAGGGAGGAGGCTACACCTTC

V gene: TRBV12-5
clone size: NA
J gene: TRBJ2-7
D gene: NA
CDR3 protein: CASAIGGVEREQYF
CDR3 DNA: TGTGCTAGTGCTATTGGGGGAGTAGAGCGCGAGCAGTACTTC

V gene: TRBV29-1
clone size: many
J gene: TRBJ2-5
D gene: NA
CDR3 protein: CSVYRKAAQETQYF
CDR3 DNA: TGCAGCGTTTACCGGAAAGCAGCTCAAGAGACCCAGTACTTC

V gene: TRBV2
clone size: few
J gene: TRBJ2-5
D gene: NA
CDR3 protein: CAMRNEETQYF
CDR3 DNA: TGTGCTATGCGAAACGAAGAGACCCAGTACTTC

V gene: TRBV5-1
clone size: NA
J gene: TRBJ2-5
D gene: NA
CDR3 protein: CACSLERWGTQYF
CDR3 DNA: TGCGCCTGCAGCTTGGAACGCTGGGGGACCCAGTACTTC

V gene: TRBV20-1
clone size: many
J gene: TRBJ2-1
D gene: NA
CDR3 protein: CSARVSAGIFRSYNEQFF
CDR3 DNA: TGCAGTGCTAGAGTTTCAGCGGGTATCTTTAGGTCCTACAATGAGCAGTTCTTC

V gene: TRBV6-4
clone size: NA
J gene: TRBJ2-3
D gene: TRBD1
CDR3 protein: CASSVQTGTGDLGTQYF
CDR3 DNA: TGTGCCAGCAGCGTACAAACCGGGACAGGGGACCTCGGGACGCAGTATTTT

V gene: TRBV6-1
clone size: few
J gene: TRBJ1-2
D gene: NA
CDR3 protein: CASSEAFGKGYGYTF
CDR3 DNA: TGTGCCAGCAGTGAAGCGTTTGGAAAGGGCTATGGCTACACCTTC

V gene: TRBV5-1
clone size: few
J gene: TRBJ2-5
D gene: NA
CDR3 protein: CASSLKPETQYF
CDR3 DNA: TGCGCCAGCAGCTTGAAGCCGGAGACCCAGTACTTC

V gene: TRBV7-3
clone size: NA
J gene: TRBJ2-5
D gene: TRBD2
CDR3 protein: CASSGETGGPRETQYF
CDR3 DNA: TGTGCCAGCAGCGGGGAGACGGGGGGGCCCAGGGAGACCCAGTACTTC

V gene: TRBV7-9
clone size: few
J gene: TRBJ2-1
D gene: TRBD2
CDR3 protein: CASSPSGGLYNEQFF
CDR3 DNA: TGTGCCAGCAGCCCTAGCGGGGGCCTCTACAATGAGCAGTTCTTC

V gene: TRBV11-2
clone size: many
J gene: TRBJ2-7
D gene: NA
CDR3 protein: CASSLGSRGQPYEQYF
CDR3 DNA: TGTGCCAGCAGCTTGGGTAGTCGAGGACAACCCTACGAGCAGTACTTC

V gene: TRBV20-1
clone size: few
J gene: TRBJ1-5
D gene: TRBD1
CDR3 protein: CSARATGGYQEPQHF
CDR3 DNA: TGCAGTGCTAGAGCGACAGGGGGGTACCAAGAGCCCCAGCATTTT

V gene: TRBV6-1
clone size: NA
J gene: TRBJ1-5
D gene: NA
CDR3 protein: CASSGGIQPQHF
CDR3 DNA: TGTGCCAGCAGTGGGGGGATTCAGCCCCAGCATTTT

V gene: TRBV28
clone size: NA
J gene: TRBJ1-2
D gene: NA
CDR3 protein: CASNARSNSYTF
CDR3 DNA: TGTGCCAGCAATGCAAGGTCGAACAGCTACACCTTC

V gene: TRBV20-1
clone size: NA
J gene: TRBJ2-7
D gene: NA
CDR3 protein: CSARGPVPHEQYF
CDR3 DNA: TGCAGTGCTAGAGGGCCAGTCCCCCACGAGCAGTACTTC

V gene: TRBV7-2
clone size: few
J gene: TRBJ2-1
D gene: NA
CDR3 protein: CASSFDRDNEQFF
CDR3 DNA: TGTGCCAGCAGCTTTGACAGAGACAATGAGCAGTTCTTC

V gene: TRBV7-9
clone size: NA
J gene: TRBJ2-1
D gene: TRBD2
CDR3 protein: CTSSRRGGLGRYEQFF
CDR3 DNA: TGTACCAGCAGCCGACGGGGGGGACTAGGAAGGTATGAGCAGTTCTTC

V gene: TRBV7-9
clone size: few
J gene: TRBJ2-7
D gene: NA
CDR3 protein: CASSLREAEYEQYF
CDR3 DNA: TGTGCCAGCAGCTTAAGGGAGGCAGAGTACGAGCAGTACTTC

V gene: TRBV20-1
clone size: few
J gene: TRBJ2-7
D gene: TRBD2
CDR3 protein: CSAGAPSWAGSGDEQYF
CDR3 DNA: TGCAGTGCTGGAGCCCCTTCCTGGGCGGGAAGCGGGGACGAGCAGTACTTC

V gene: TRBV24-1
clone size: few
J gene: TRBJ1-5
D gene: TRBD1
CDR3 protein: CATSDRQGSNQPQHF
CDR3 DNA: TGTGCCACCAGTGACCGACAGGGCAGCAATCAGCCCCAGCATTTT

V gene: TRBV20-1
clone size: NA
J gene: TRBJ2-1
D gene: NA
CDR3 protein: CSASGPLSYNEQFF
CDR3 DNA: TGCAGTGCTAGCGGGCCGCTCTCCTACAATGAGCAGTTCTTC

V gene: TRBV4-1
clone size: many
J gene: TRBJ2-1
D gene: NA
CDR3 protein: CASSQEGGQFRNEQFF
CDR3 DNA: TGCGCCAGCAGCCAAGAAGGCGGACAATTTAGAAATGAGCAGTTCTTC

V gene: TRBV5-1
clone size: NA
J gene: TRBJ1-3
D gene: NA
CDR3 protein: CASSLGGETGNTIYF
CDR3 DNA: TGCGCCAGCAGCTTGGGAGGGGAAACTGGAAACACCATATATTTT

V gene: TRBV20-1
clone size: NA
J gene: TRBJ1-4
D gene: TRBD1
CDR3 protein: CSARDPRGTGDLSEKLFF
CDR3 DNA: TGCAGTGCTAGAGATCCCCGCGGTACAGGGGATCTTAGCGAAAAACTGTTTTTT

V gene: TRBV29-1
clone size: many
J gene: TRBJ1-5
D gene: NA
CDR3 protein: CSVEVAGDQPQHF
CDR3 DNA: TGCAGCGTTGAAGTTGCAGGTGATCAGCCCCAGCATTTT